The rows below give T cell receptor beta chains drawn from one sample of a study of shared clonotypes between healthy human individuals. The method was immunoSEQ multiplex PCR; TCRdb's version includes in-frame clones alone and lacks a portion of them. The repertoire has some 2 million clones, about 95% of them found once; the top ten carry more than 0.9%. The sample consisted of naive CD8+ T cells sorted from blood. These receptors all stem from a man aged 18 to 29 in good health. Each CDR3 is given with its conserved first and last residue. D genes are given only for firm matches. Size values are once, few and many counts, or a class for expanded clones, and some rows have none.

D gene	J gene	clone size	V gene	CDR3 length	CDR3 protein	CDR3 DNA
.	TRBJ1-1	once	TRBV29-1	14	CSVEGADLNTEAFF	TGCAGCGTTGAAGGGGCAGATTTGAACACTGAAGCTTTCTTT
.	TRBJ1-1	.	TRBV11-3	13	CASSPTGYTEAFF	TGTGCCAGCAGCCCGACCGGTTACACTGAAGCTTTCTTT
TRBD2	TRBJ2-1	.	TRBV7-6	19	CASSLPRSGVAGSYNEQFF	TGTGCCAGCAGCTTACCTCGGTCGGGAGTAGCGGGGTCCTACAATGAGCAGTTCTTC
.	TRBJ2-3	.	TRBV30	15	CAWERGAKNTDTQYF	TGTGCCTGGGAGAGAGGGGCGAAAAACACAGATACGCAGTATTTT
.	TRBJ2-7	once	TRBV30	15	CAWSVGETGSYEQYF	TGTGCCTGGAGTGTCGGGGAAACGGGCTCCTACGAGCAGTACTTC
.	TRBJ1-3	.	TRBV15	16	CATSRPGGGAGNTIYF	TGTGCCACCAGCAGACCAGGCGGGGGGGCTGGGAACACCATATATTTT
.	TRBJ2-7	once	TRBV5-1	15	CASSLELFRSYEQYF	TGCGCCAGCAGCTTGGAATTGTTCAGGTCCTACGAGCAGTACTTC
.	TRBJ1-1	.	TRBV19	16	CASSPFGAGLNTEAFF	TGTGCCAGTAGTCCTTTCGGGGCAGGGCTGAACACTGAAGCTTTCTTT
.	TRBJ1-1	.	TRBV6-4	16	CASSDPPRRQGTEAFF	TGTGCCAGCAGTGACCCCCCCCGTCGGCAGGGCACTGAAGCTTTCTTT
.	TRBJ1-4	once	TRBV7-6	15	CASSLREGWGEKLFF	TGTGCCAGCAGCTTACGGGAAGGATGGGGTGAAAAACTGTTTTTT
.	TRBJ2-2	.	TRBV19	15	CASSIDPPGTGELFF	TGTGCCAGTAGTATAGATCCTCCAGGCACCGGGGAGCTGTTTTTT
.	TRBJ1-3	.	TRBV4-1	15	CASSSSGPSGNTIYF	TGCGCCAGCAGCAGTTCGGGACCCTCTGGAAACACCATATATTTT